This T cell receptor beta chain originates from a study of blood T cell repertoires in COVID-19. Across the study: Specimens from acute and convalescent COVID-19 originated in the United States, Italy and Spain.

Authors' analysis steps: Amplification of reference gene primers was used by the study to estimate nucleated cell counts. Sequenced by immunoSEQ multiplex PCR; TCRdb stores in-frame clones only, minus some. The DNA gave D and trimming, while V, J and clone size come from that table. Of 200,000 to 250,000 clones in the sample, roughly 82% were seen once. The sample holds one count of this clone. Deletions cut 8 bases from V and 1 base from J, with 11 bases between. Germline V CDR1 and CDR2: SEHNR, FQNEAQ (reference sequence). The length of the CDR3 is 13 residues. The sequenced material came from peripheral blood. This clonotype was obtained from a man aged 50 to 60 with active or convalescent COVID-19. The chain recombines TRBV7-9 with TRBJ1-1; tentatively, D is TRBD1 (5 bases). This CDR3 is CASAGGGNTEAFF. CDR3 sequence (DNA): TGTGCCAGCGCCGGGGGAGGGAACACTGAAGCTTTCTTT.